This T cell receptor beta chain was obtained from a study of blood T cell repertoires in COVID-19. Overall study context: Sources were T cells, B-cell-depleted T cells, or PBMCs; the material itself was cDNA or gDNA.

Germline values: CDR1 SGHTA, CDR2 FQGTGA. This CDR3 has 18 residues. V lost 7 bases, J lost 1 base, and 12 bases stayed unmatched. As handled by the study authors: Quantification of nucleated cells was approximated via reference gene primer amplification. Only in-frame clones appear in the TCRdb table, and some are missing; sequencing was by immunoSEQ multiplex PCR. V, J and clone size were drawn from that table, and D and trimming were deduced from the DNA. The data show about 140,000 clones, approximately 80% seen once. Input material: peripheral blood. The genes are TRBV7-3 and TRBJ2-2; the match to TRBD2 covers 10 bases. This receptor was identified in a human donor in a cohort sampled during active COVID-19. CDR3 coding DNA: TGTGCCAGCAACTTGTGGGGGTGGACTAGCGGGAACACCGGGGAGCTGTTTTTT. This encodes CASNLWGWTSGNTGELFF.